Presented here are 21 T cell receptor beta chains from one specimen sequenced in a study of beta chain features in type 1 diabetes. Study results and limitations: All four CD4+ subsets of Type 1 diabetes patients contained TCRB CDR3s that were moderately but significantly shorter.

The entirety of the isolated RNA underwent reverse transcription, so expressed TCRB transcripts were sequenced. Method: immunoSEQ multiplex PCR; TCRdb's copy keeps in-frame clones and lacks some. The sample consists of 600,000 or so clones, over 10% of them appearing once. Their antigens are not known. Sequencing was done on a sample of naive CD4+ T cells from blood. These receptors all come from a young man with type 1 diabetes.

The chain combines TRBV19 with TRBJ1-1; 12 bases fit TRBD1. Germline V CDR1 and CDR2: LNHDA, SQIVND (reference sequence). This CDR3 contains 17 residues. Trimming at V came to 6 bases and at J to 1 base, leaving 9 bases not matched to a gene. In nucleotides, the CDR3 is TGTGCCAGTAGAGCCCGACCGGGACAGGGGGCGAACACTGAAGCTTTCTTT. It encodes CASRARPGQGANTEAFF.

This sequence joins TRBV7-2 and TRBJ2-3, with a weak D call TRBD2 (5 bases). With 4 bases removed from V and 6 bases from J, the gap between germline ends came to 11 bases. CDR3 length: 13 amino acids. The V gene's germline CDR1 is SGHTA and CDR2 FQGNSA. This CDR3 is CASSSNRGDTQYF. In DNA form, the CDR3 reads TGTGCCAGCAGCTCCAACCGGGGTGATACGCAGTATTTT.

The rearrangement joins TRBV13 to TRBJ1-3; D not resolved. The germline V gene encodes CDR1 PRHDT and CDR2 FYEKMQ (reference sequence). V lost 1 base, J lost 0 bases, and 7 bases lay in between. This CDR3 contains 15 residues. CDR3 in amino acids: CASSLAAVSGNTIYF. Written as DNA, the CDR3 is TGTGCCAGCAGCTTAGCAGCAGTCTCTGGAAACACCATATATTTT.

The chain links TRBV9 to TRBJ1-2; 7 positions agree with TRBD1. V trimming: 5 bases; J trimming: 4 bases; junction bases outside the gene matches: 8. Germline lookup yields CDR1 SGDLS and CDR2 YYNGEE. This CDR3 has 14 residues. CDR3 protein: CASSETGQGYGYTF. DNA for the CDR3: TGTGCCAGCAGTGAGACAGGGCAGGGCTATGGCTACACCTTC.

The gene calls are TRBV4-2 and TRBJ2-1; 12 nucleotides line up with TRBD2. The CDR3 consists of 19 residues. Trimming cost V 0 bases and J 1 base; bases outside gene matches: 7. The V gene's germline CDR1 is LGHNA and CDR2 YNFKEQ. CDR3 DNA: TGTGCCAGCAGCCAAGACTGGGGGACTAGCGGGCCGTCCTACAATGAGCAGTTCTTC. As protein: CASSQDWGTSGPSYNEQFF.

This clone has more than one count but fewer than ten. Other DNA sequences within the sample encode an identical CDR3. The chain uses TRBV18 and TRBJ2-3, with D uncertain. This CDR3 spans 12 amino acids. Germline V lookup: CDR1 KGHSH, CDR2 LQKENI. V lost 6 bases to trimming and J lost 0 bases, with 4 bases between them. CDR3 nucleotides: TGTGCCAGCTCCCCAAGCACAGATACGCAGTATTTT. Amino acid sequence: CASSPSTDTQYF.

The table lists this clone with a few counts. V gene TRBV9 combines with J gene TRBJ2-3, with 10 bases identical to TRBD2. The trim removed 0 bases at V and 2 bases at J, leaving 6 bases unmatched. The CDR3 spans 17 residues. The V gene's germline CDR1 is SGDLS and CDR2 YYNGEE. CDR3 protein: CASSVEASGGITDTQYF. CDR3 in DNA: TGTGCCAGCAGCGTAGAGGCTAGCGGGGGAATCACAGATACGCAGTATTTT.

This clone has a handful of counts. This chain links TRBV27 with TRBJ1-6; weak D call: TRBD1 (5 bases). The germline V and J ends were trimmed by 6 bases and 7 bases, with 13 bases remaining between them. The CDR3 consists of 14 residues. Per the germline V gene, CDR1 is MNHEY and CDR2 is SMNVEV (reference sequence). As DNA, the CDR3 is TGTGCCAGCAGCTACAGGATTCCCAATTCACCCCTCCACTTT. Translated, it gives CASSYRIPNSPLHF.

The CDR3 reads CASSLGSGVTDTQYF. In DNA, the CDR3 is TGCGCCAGCAGCTTGGGGTCCGGGGTTACAGATACGCAGTATTTT. This chain links TRBV5-1 with TRBJ2-3; TRBD2 is a possible D gene (5 bases). Germline V gene data show CDR1 as SGHRS and CDR2 as YFSETQ. There are 15 residues in the CDR3. Trimming left V 0 bases short and J 3 bases short, with 11 bases between.

The chain joins TRBV29-1 to TRBJ1-2, with D perhaps matching TRBD1 (5 bases). Germline loops: CDR1 SQVTM, CDR2 ANQGSEA. Trimming pared 3 bases from V and 8 bases from J, leaving 19 bases between. This CDR3 comprises 14 residues. The CDR3 nucleotides are TGCAGCGTTGACGGAAGTGGCAGGGAGAGCGGCTACACCTTC. It yields the protein CSVDGSGRESGYTF.

This clone was detected only a few times. The CDR3 loop reads CASSEAGADYEQYF. Written as DNA, the CDR3 is TGTGCCAGCAGTGAGGCCGGAGCAGACTACGAGCAGTACTTC. The chain recombines TRBV25-1 with TRBJ2-7; D uncertain. Trimming shortened V by 3 bases and J by 3 bases, and 12 bases separated the two germline ends. The CDR3 covers 14 residues. Germline loops: CDR1 MGHDK, CDR2 SYGVNS.

This clone was detected only a few times. Other DNA sequences in the same sample also yield this CDR3. V gene TRBV4-3 combines with J gene TRBJ2-3, with D perhaps given as TRBD1 or TRBD2 (5 bases each). V dropped 0 bases and J dropped 4 bases, with 8 bases sitting between them. CDR3 length: 14 residues. Germline V lookup: CDR1 LGHNA, CDR2 YSLEER. For the CDR3, the DNA is TGCGCCAGCAGCCAAGATAGAGGGGCAGATACGCAGTATTTT. It specifies CASSQDRGADTQYF.

This clone was found a few times. This chain uses TRBV20-1 with TRBJ2-7; D not resolved. Germline lookup yields CDR1 DFQATT and CDR2 SNEGSKA (reference sequence). The CDR3 runs to 11 residues. V lost 5 bases and J 5 bases, leaving 10 bases between the germline ends. The CDR3 DNA reads TGCAGTGCTCCTACTGGGGACGAGCAGTACTTC. Translation: CSAPTGDEQYF.

The V call is TRBV5-1, the J call TRBJ1-2; D gene ambiguous. CDR3 length: 13 residues. Germline loops: CDR1 SGHRS, CDR2 YFSETQ. Trimming stripped 4 bases from V and 3 bases from J, with 10 bases between. In DNA form, the CDR3 reads TGCGCCAGCAGCCCTTTAGTGGACTATGGCTACACCTTC. This gives the protein CASSPLVDYGYTF.

The chain combines TRBV19 with TRBJ2-2; perhaps TRBD2 as D (6 bases). Germline V gives CDR1 LNHDA, CDR2 SQIVND (reference sequence). Between the trimmed V and J ends, which lost 5 bases and 2 bases, there was a span of 12 bases. This CDR3 is 15 amino acids long. Here the CDR3 reads CASSYWGDNTGELFF. The CDR3 DNA reads as TGTGCCAGTAGTTATTGGGGGGACAACACCGGGGAGCTGTTTTTT.

The genes are TRBV5-1 and TRBJ2-2; tentatively, D is TRBD1 (6 bases). Germline CDR1 reads SGHRS; CDR2 reads YFSETQ. The V end was cut by 7 bases, the J end by 6 bases, with 19 bases between. This CDR3 region has 15 residues. The CDR3 DNA sequence: TGCGCCAGCCTGGACAGCCCCCTTCTTTCCGGGGAGCTGTTTTTT. This gives the protein CASLDSPLLSGELFF.

In its sample, this clone was seen a few times. The rearrangement uses TRBV5-4 and TRBJ1-4, with D hard to call. The CDR3 length is 14 residues. Trimming took off 2 bases at V and 7 bases at J, with 12 bases between the two ends. CDR1 and CDR2 (germline): SGHNT, YYREEE (reference sequence). CDR3 in DNA: TGTGCCAGCAGCTTCGGCCAGGATAGTGAAAAACTGTTTTTT. Translation gives CASSFGQDSEKLFF.

This chain connects TRBV4-3 to TRBJ1-3; possibly TRBD1 for D (6 bases). Germline CDR1 reads LGHNA; CDR2 reads YSLEER. The CDR3 runs to 17 residues. The V end was cut by 0 bases, the J end by 2 bases, with 14 bases between. The CDR3 coding sequence is TGCGCCAGCAGCCAAGATCGGGCCACAGGGACTGGAAACACCATATATTTT. This encodes CASSQDRATGTGNTIYF.

This clone was counted a few times. The V gene is TRBV7-2, the J gene TRBJ2-5, with 10 bases lining up with TRBD1. The V gene's germline CDR1 is SGHTA and CDR2 FQGNSA. CDR3 size: 14 residues. Trimming removed 6 bases from V and 5 bases from J; junction bases left unmatched: 6. CDR3 DNA: TGTGCCAGCAGACGACAGGGGGCAGGGGAGACCCAGTACTTC. It specifies CASRRQGAGETQYF.

Concerning this clone itself: The germline gene is not matched at one end of the junction; a read error may be the cause. This sequence joins TRBV2 and TRBJ2-7; 10 nucleotides match TRBD2. Germline values: CDR1 SNHLY, CDR2 FYNNEI. The CDR3 sequence is 14 residues long. CDR3 in amino acids: CASREVAGGHEQYF. CDR3 bases: TGTGCCAGCAGGGAAGTAGCGGGGGGCCACGAGCAGTACTTC.

The rearrangement uses TRBV11-3 and TRBJ2-1; no clear D. V was trimmed by 3 bases and J by 12 bases, leaving 18 bases between them. Germline CDR1 SGHNT, CDR2 YENEEA. The CDR3 length is 14 residues. CDR3 residues: CASSLSRTLIGQFF. Written as DNA, the CDR3 is TGTGCCAGCAGCTTGTCCCGGACCCTTATAGGGCAGTTCTTC.